The text below deals with one TCR beta chain. It may be a read error: a sequence one base away is much more abundant. TCRbeta libraries were built with three rounds of nested PCR, modified from ARM-PCR. MiXCR was run by TCRdb on the multiplex PCR reads, yielding one entry per CDR3 protein. Altogether roughly 150,000 distinct CDR3 sequences are present, around 61% being singletons, with the ten largest covering 18%. Germline loops: CDR1 SQVTM, CDR2 ANQGSEA. Trimming shortened V by 7 bases and J by 4 bases, and 14 bases separated the two germline ends. The CDR3 extends over 13 amino acids. The data derive from a study of tumor and adjacent non-tumor tissue in lung cancer. Looking at the study overall: Approximately 4 million productive TCRbeta reads were obtained per sample on average.

This sample's RNA came from whole unsorted tissue. The chain recombines TRBV29-1 with TRBJ1-3; perhaps TRBD1 as D (6 bases). Sequenced material: lung tumor tissue. The sequence was obtained from a man in his 60s with small cell lung cancer. CDR3 sequence: CSANPGHGNTIYF. CDR3 bases: TGCAGCGCGAACCCGGGACACGGAAACACCATATATTTT.